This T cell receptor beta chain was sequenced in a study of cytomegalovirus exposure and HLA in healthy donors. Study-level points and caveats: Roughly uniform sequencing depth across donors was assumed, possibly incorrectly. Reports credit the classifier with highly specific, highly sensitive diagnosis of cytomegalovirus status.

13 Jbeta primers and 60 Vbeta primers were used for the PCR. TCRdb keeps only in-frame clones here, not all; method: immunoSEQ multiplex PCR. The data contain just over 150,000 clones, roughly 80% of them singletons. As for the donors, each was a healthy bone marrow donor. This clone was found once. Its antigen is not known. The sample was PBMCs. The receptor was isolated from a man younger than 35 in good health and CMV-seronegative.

CDR3 sequence: CASSAEGTAEAFF. DNA of the CDR3: TGTGCCAGCAGTGCAGAGGGCACGGCTGAAGCTTTCTTT. V is TRBV6-1 and J is TRBJ1-1; unclear D gene. This CDR3 is 13 amino acids long. Germline V CDR1 and CDR2: MNHNS, SASEGT. Trimming took 4 bases from V and 6 from J, leaving 12 bases between them.